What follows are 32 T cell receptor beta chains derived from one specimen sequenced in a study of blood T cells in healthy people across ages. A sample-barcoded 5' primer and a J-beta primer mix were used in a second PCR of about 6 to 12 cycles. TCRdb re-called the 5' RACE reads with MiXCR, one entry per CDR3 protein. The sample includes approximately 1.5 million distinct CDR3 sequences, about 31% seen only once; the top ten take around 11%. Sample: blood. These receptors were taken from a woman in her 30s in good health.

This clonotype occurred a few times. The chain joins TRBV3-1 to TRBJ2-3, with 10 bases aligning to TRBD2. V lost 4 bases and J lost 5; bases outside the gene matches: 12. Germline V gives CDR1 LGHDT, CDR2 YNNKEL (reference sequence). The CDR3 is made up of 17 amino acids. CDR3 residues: CASSLQPAASGRDTQYF. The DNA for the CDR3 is TGTGCCAGCAGCCTTCAACCGGCGGCTAGCGGGAGAGATACGCAGTATTTT.

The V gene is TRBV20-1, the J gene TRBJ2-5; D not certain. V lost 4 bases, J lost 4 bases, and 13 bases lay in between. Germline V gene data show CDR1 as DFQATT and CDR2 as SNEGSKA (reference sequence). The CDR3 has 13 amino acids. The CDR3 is CSANERNLETQYF. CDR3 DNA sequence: TGCAGTGCTAACGAAAGGAATTTAGAGACCCAGTACTTC.

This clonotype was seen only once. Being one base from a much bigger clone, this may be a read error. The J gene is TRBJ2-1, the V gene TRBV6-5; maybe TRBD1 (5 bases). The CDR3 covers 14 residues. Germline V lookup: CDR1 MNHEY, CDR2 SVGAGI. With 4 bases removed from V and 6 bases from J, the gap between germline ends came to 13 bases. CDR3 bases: TGTGCCAGCAGTTCGGCAGGGTTCGTCAATGAGCAGTTCTTC. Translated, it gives CASSSAGFVNEQFF.

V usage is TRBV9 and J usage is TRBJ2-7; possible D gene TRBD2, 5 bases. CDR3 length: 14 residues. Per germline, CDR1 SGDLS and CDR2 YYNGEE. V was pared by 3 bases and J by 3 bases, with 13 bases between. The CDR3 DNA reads TGTGCCAGCAGCGGGGGTGGGAGCGACTACGAGCAGTACTTC. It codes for CASSGGGSDYEQYF.

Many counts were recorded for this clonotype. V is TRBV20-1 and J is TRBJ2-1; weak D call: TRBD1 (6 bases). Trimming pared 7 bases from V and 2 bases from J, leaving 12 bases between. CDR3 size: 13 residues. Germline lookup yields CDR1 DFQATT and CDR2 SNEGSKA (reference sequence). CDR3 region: CSVQQGTYNEQFF. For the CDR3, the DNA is TGCAGTGTCCAACAGGGTACCTACAATGAGCAGTTCTTC.

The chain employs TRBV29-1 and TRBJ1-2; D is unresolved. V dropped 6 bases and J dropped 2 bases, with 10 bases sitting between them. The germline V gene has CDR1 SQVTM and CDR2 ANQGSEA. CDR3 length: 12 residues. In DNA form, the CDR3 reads TGCAGCGTCACGGCAGTCAACTATGGCTACACCTTC. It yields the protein CSVTAVNYGYTF.

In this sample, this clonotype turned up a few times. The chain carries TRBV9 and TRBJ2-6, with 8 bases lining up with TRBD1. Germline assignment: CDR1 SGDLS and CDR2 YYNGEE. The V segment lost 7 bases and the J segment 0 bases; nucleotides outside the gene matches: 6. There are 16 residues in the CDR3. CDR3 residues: CASEGQGTSGANVLTF. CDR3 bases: TGTGCCAGCGAAGGACAGGGAACCTCTGGGGCCAACGTCCTGACTTTC.

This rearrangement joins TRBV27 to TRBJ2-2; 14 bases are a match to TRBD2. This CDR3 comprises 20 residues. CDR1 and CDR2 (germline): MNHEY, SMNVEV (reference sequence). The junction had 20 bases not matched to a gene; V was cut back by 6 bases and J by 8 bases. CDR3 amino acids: CASRRPGLAGAQPSRGELFF. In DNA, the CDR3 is TGTGCCAGCAGGCGCCCGGGACTAGCGGGAGCACAGCCTAGCAGGGGGGAGCTGTTTTTT.

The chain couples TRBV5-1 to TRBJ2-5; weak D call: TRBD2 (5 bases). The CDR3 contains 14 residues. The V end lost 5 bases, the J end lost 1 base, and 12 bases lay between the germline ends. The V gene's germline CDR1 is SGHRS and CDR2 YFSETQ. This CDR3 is CASRGGSLQETQYF. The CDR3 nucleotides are TGCGCCAGCAGAGGAGGCAGTCTCCAAGAGACCCAGTACTTC. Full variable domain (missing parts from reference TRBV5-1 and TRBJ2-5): KAGVTQTPRYLIKTRGQQVTLSCSPISGHRSVSWYQQTPGQGLQFLFEYFSETQRNKGNFPGRFSGRQFSNSRSEMNVSTLELGDSALYLCASRGGSLQETQYFGPGTRLLVL.

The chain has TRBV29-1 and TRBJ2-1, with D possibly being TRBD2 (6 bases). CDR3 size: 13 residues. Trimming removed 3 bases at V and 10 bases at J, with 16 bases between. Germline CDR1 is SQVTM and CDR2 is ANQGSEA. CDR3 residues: CSVDRRLVMEQFF. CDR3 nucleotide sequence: TGCAGCGTTGACCGGAGACTAGTGATGGAGCAGTTCTTC.

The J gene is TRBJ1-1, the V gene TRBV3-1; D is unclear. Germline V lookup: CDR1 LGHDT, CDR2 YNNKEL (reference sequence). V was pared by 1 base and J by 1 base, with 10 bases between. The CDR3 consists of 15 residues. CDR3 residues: CASSQGLVENTEAFF. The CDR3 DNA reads TGTGCCAGCAGCCAAGGCCTTGTGGAGAACACTGAAGCTTTCTTT.

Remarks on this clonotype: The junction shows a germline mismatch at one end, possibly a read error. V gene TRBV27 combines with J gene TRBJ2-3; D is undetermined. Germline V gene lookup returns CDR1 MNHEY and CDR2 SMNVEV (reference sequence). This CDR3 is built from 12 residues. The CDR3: CASRAVTHTQYF. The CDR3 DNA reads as TGTGCCAGCAGGGCCGTCACACATACGCAGTATTTT.

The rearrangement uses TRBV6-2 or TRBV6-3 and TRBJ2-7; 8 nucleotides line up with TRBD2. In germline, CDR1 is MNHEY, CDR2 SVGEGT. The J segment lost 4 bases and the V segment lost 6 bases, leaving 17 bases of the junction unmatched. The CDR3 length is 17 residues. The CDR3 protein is CASSPELAENLLYEQYF. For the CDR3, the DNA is TGTGCCAGCAGCCCGGAACTAGCGGAAAACCTACTGTACGAGCAGTACTTC.

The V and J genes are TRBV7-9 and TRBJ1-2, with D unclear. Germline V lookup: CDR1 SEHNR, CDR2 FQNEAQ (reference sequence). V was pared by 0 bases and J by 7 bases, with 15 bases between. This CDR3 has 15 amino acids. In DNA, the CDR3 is TGTGCCAGCAGCTTAGCGAGGACGGAGGGTGGTGGCTACACCTTC. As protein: CASSLARTEGGGYTF.

DNA for the CDR3: TGTGCCACCAGCAGAGGGATAGGCGGAGAAGAGACCCAGTACTTC. This translates into CATSRGIGGEETQYF. V usage is TRBV15 and J usage is TRBJ2-5; no reliable D call. The CDR3 contains 15 residues. Germline CDR1 LNHNV, CDR2 YYDKDF (reference sequence). The germline V and J ends were trimmed by 1 base and 3 bases, with 12 bases remaining between them.

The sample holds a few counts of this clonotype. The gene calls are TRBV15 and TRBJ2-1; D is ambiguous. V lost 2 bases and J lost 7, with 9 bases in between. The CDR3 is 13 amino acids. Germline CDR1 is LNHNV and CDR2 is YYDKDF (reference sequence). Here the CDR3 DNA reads TGTGCCACCAGCAGACAGGTTAAGAATGAGCAGTTCTTC. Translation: CATSRQVKNEQFF. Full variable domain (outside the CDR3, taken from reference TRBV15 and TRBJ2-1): DAMVIQNPRYQVTQFGKPVTLSCSQTLNHNVMYWYQQKSSQAPKLLFHYYDKDFNNEADTPDNFQSRRPNTSFCFLDIRSPGLGDTAMYLCATSRQVKNEQFFGPGTRLTVL.

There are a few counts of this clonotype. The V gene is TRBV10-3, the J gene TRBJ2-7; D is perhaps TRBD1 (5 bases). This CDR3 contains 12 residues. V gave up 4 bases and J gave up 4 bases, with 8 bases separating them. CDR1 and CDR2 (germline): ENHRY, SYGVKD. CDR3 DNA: TGTGCCATCAGTGGGGCAGGGTACGAGCAGTACTTC. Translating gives CAISGAGYEQYF.

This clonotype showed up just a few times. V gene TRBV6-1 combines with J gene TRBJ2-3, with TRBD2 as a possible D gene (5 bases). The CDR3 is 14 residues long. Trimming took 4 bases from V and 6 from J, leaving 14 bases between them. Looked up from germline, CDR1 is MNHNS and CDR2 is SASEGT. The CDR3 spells CASSGHFGEDTQYF. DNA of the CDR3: TGTGCCAGCAGTGGACATTTTGGGGAGGATACGCAGTATTTT.

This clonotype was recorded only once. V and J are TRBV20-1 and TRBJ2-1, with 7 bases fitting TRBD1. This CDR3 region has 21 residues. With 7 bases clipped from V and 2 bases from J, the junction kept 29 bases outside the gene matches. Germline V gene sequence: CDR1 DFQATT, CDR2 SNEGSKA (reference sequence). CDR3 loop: CSVPRFGSKGGSGSTYNEQFF. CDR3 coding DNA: TGCAGTGTCCCGCGGTTTGGGTCAAAAGGGGGCAGCGGATCAACCTACAATGAGCAGTTCTTC.

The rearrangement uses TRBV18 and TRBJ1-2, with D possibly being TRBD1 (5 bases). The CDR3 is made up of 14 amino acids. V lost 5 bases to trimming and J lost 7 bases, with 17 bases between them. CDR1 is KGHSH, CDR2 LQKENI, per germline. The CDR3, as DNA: TGTGCCAGCTCAATTGCCGGGACCGACTGTGGCTACACCTTC. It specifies CASSIAGTDCGYTF.

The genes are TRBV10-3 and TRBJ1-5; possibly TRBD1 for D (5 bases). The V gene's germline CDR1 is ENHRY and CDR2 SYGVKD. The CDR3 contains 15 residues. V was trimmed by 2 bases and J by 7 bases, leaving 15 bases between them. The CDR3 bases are TGTGCCATCAGTGAGGGTCGAGGGGCGGCGCAGCCCCAGCATTTT. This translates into CAISEGRGAAQPQHF.

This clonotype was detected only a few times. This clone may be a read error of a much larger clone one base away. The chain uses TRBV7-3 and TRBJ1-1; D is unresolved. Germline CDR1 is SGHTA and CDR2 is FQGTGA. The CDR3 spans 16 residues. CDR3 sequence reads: CANSLRTGNANTEAFF. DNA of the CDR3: TGTGCCAACAGCTTAAGGACCGGGAACGCGAACACTGAAGCTTTCTTT. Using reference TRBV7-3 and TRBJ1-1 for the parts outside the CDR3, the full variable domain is GAGVSQTPSNKVTEKGKYVELRCDPISGHTALYWYRQSLGQGPEFLIYFQGTGAADDSGLPNDRFFAVRPEGSVSTLKIQRTERGDSAVYLCANSLRTGNANTEAFFGQGTRLTVV.

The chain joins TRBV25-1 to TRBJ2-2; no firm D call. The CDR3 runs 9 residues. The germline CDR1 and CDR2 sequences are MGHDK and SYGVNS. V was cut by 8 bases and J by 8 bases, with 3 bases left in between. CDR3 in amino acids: CASLGELFF. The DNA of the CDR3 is TGTGCCAGCTTAGGGGAGCTGTTTTTT.

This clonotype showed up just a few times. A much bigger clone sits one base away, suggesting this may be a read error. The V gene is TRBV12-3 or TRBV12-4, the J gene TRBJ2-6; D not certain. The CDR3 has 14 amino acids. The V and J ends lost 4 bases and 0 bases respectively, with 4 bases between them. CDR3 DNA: TGTGCCAGCAGTTATATCTCTGGGGCCAACGTCCTGACTTTC. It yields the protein CASSYISGANVLTF.

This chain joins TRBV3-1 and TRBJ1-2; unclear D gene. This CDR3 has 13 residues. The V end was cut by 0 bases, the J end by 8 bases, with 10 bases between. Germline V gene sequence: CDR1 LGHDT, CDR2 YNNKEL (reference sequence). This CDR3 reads CASSQEAGYGYTF. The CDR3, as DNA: TGTGCCAGCAGCCAAGAGGCAGGTTACGGCTACACCTTC.

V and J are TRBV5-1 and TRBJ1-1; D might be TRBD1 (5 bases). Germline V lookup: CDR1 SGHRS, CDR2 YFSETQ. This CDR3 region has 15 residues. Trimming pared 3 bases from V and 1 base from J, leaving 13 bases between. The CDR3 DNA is TGCGCCAGCAGCTCCGGCGGGGCTGGGAACACTGAAGCTTTCTTT. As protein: CASSSGGAGNTEAFF.

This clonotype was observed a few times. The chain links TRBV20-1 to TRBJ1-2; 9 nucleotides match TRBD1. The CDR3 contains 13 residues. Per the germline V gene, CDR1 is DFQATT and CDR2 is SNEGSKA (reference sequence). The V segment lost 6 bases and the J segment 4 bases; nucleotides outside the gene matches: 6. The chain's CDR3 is CSAKTGGGYGYTF. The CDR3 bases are TGCAGTGCAAAGACAGGGGGAGGCTATGGCTACACCTTC.

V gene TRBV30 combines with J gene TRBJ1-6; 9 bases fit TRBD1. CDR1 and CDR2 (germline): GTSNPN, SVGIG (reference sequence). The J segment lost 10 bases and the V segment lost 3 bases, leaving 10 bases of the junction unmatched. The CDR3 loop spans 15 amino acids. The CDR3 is CAWRPRDRVDSPLHF. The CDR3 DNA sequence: TGTGCCTGGAGACCAAGGGACAGGGTGGACTCACCCCTCCACTTT.

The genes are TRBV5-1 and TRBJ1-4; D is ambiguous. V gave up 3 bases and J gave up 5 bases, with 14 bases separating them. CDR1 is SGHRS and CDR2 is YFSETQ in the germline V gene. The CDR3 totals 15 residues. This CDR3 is CASSSRMYENEKLFF. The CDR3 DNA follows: TGCGCCAGCAGCTCCCGAATGTACGAGAATGAAAAACTGTTTTTT.

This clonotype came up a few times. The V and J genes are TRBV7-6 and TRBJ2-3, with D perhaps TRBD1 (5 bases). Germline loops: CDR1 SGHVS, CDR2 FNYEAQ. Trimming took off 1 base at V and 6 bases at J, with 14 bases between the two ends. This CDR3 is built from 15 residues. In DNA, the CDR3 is TGTGCCAGCAGCTTAGGAATTGATGGGGCCGATACGCAGTATTTT. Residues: CASSLGIDGADTQYF.

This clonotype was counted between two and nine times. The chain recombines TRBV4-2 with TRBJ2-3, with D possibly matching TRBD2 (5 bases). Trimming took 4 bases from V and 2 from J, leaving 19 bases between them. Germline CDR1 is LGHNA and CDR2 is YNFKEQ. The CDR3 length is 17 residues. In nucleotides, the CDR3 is TGTGCCAGCAGCCCCCGGTCTGGTGGGGAGAACACAGATACGCAGTATTTT. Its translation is CASSPRSGGENTDTQYF.

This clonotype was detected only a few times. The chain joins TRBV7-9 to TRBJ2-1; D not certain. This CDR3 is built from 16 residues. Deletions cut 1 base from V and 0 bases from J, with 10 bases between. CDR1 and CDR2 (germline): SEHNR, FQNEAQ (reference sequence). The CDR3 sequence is CASSLGRTSSYNEQFF. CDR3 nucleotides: TGTGCCAGCAGCTTAGGGCGGACGAGCTCCTACAATGAGCAGTTCTTC.